This entry lists 3 T cell receptor beta chains sequenced from one sample in a study of T cell responses to AZD1222 COVID-19 vaccine (dated by TCRdb to the early 2020s). Preparation of the library involved the immunoSEQ multiplex PCR assay. Here the immuneACCESS table is served through TCRdb, limited to in-frame sequences with V and J called. Missing clones are a known gap in these copies; in checked studies unresolved V genes cover under half, and the rest lacks a known reason. The table for this sample lists 95,000 to 150,000 clones; about 91% of them were counted only once. The ten top clones hold approximately 1.5% of the sample. The sample's time point, from its label and the paper: baseline before first vaccination. The sequenced sample was peripheral blood, obtained on day 0 of AZD1222 vaccination. The receptor source for this set is an adult in good health.

The chain employs TRBV6-4 and TRBJ2-1, with D possibly TRBD2 on 5 matching bases. The V gene lost 5 bases and the J gene lost 0 bases, with 11 bases spanning the gap. The CDR3 sequence is 15 residues long. Germline loops: CDR1 MRHNA, CDR2 SNTAGT. The CDR3, as DNA: TGTGCCAGCAGTCCGGGGATTAGCTCCTACAATGAGCAGTTCTTC. Translation: CASSPGISSYNEQFF.

In DNA form, the CDR3 reads TGTGCCATCACCGCCGGGACAGGGAACACTGAAGCTTTCTTT. It translates to CAITAGTGNTEAFF. J is TRBJ1-1 and V is TRBV10-3, with 8 bases matching TRBD1. The CDR3 loop spans 14 amino acids. V lost 7 bases, J lost 1 base, and 5 bases stayed unmatched. Germline CDR1 and CDR2: ENHRY and SYGVKD.

This clone was counted once. The V gene is TRBV7-8, the J gene TRBJ2-1; 8 bases align to TRBD1. This CDR3 has 21 residues. Trimming cost V 0 bases and J 0 bases; bases outside gene matches: 16. Germline V gives CDR1 SGHVS, CDR2 FQNEAQ. The CDR3 DNA reads TGTGCCAGCAGCTTAGCCGCAGGGGGCCACCACTCACCCAGCTCCTACAATGAGCAGTTCTTC. This encodes CASSLAAGGHHSPSSYNEQFF.